Listed here are 21 T cell receptor beta chains from one sample, sequenced in a study of cytomegalovirus exposure and HLA in healthy donors. In the PCR, 60 Vbeta and 13 Jbeta primers were used. Produced via immunoSEQ multiplex PCR; TCRdb's table is partial and in-frame only. There are about 98,000 clones in the sample; 81% occur only once, and approximately 1.5% lies in the top ten. The material sequenced was PBMCs. The receptors were sampled from a man in his forties in good health and CMV-seronegative.

The chain couples TRBV5-4 to TRBJ2-7; 8 positions match TRBD1. The CDR3 is 15 residues long. J gave up 7 bases and V 3 bases, and 12 bases lay outside the gene matches. From germline, CDR1 is SGHNT and CDR2 YYREEE (reference sequence). The CDR3 DNA reads TGTGCCAGCAGCTCCGGACAGGGATATCGTGAGGAGCAGTACTTC. As protein: CASSSGQGYREEQYF. Full variable domain (rest looked up from reference TRBV5-4 and TRBJ2-7): ETGVTQSPTHLIKTRGQQVTLRCSSQSGHNTVSWYQQALGQGPQFIFQYYREEENGRGNFPPRFSGLQFPNYSSELNVNALELDDSALYLCASSSGQGYREEQYFGPGTRLTVT.

The rearrangement links TRBV6-5 to TRBJ1-1, with D perhaps matching TRBD1 (5 bases). The CDR3 has 13 amino acids. Between the trimmed V and J ends, which lost 7 bases and 3 bases, there was a span of 12 bases. Germline V gene lookup returns CDR1 MNHEY and CDR2 SVGAGI. CDR3 protein: CASTTEGYTEAFF. CDR3 nucleotide sequence: TGTGCCAGCACCACGGAGGGGTACACTGAAGCTTTCTTT.

This clone has a handful of counts. This chain joins TRBV4-1 and TRBJ1-1, with D unclear. The CDR3 runs 14 residues. Germline loops: CDR1 MGHRA, CDR2 YSYEKL. The V and J ends lost 8 bases and 1 base respectively, with 14 bases between them. The CDR3 nucleotides read TGCGCCAGCCGAAACCTGGGCAGGAACACTGAAGCTTTCTTT. This codes for CASRNLGRNTEAFF.

The J gene is TRBJ1-6, the V gene TRBV5-1; TRBD1 agrees at 8 bases. Trimming cost V 3 bases and J 7 bases; bases outside gene matches: 3. The germline V gene encodes CDR1 SGHRS and CDR2 YFSETQ. The CDR3 sequence is 14 residues long. The CDR3 is CASSSTGENSPLHF. CDR3 bases: TGCGCCAGCAGCTCGACAGGGGAGAATTCACCCCTCCACTTT.

This clone is labeled medium-sized (0.01 to 0.1%). The chain employs TRBV5-4 and TRBJ1-1; D not resolved. The CDR3 totals 13 residues. Germline CDR1 reads SGHNT; CDR2 reads YYREEE (reference sequence). The V end lost 1 base, the J end lost 1 base, and 5 bases lay between the germline ends. The CDR3 DNA is TGTGCCAGCAGCTTGCCAGGGAACACTGAAGCTTTCTTT. Its translation is CASSLPGNTEAFF.

This clone has a handful of counts. The genes are TRBV15 and TRBJ1-5; unclear D gene. Germline V gene data show CDR1 as LNHNV and CDR2 as YYDKDF (reference sequence). The CDR3 runs 13 residues. The V and J ends lost 0 bases and 7 bases respectively, with 7 bases between them. The CDR3 loop is CATSREQWQPQHF. CDR3 nucleotides: TGTGCCACCAGCAGAGAACAATGGCAGCCCCAGCATTTT.

A single count supports this clone. This chain connects TRBV14 to TRBJ1-1; D ambiguous. Looked up from germline, CDR1 is SGHDN and CDR2 is FVKESK. V lost 0 bases and J 2 bases, leaving 7 bases between the germline ends. The CDR3 spans 14 residues. For the CDR3, the DNA is TGTGCCAGCAGCCAAGACGTAGTAAACACTGAAGCTTTCTTT. Translation gives CASSQDVVNTEAFF.

The V call is TRBV7-9, the J call TRBJ1-2; TRBD1 agrees at 7 bases. CDR1 is SEHNR, CDR2 FQNEAQ, per germline (reference sequence). This CDR3 has 12 residues. Germline trimming cut 5 bases from V and 7 bases from J; bases unmatched to any gene: 4. This chain's CDR3 is CASSPGTVGYTF. The DNA for the CDR3 is TGTGCCAGCAGCCCTGGGACAGTTGGCTACACCTTC. The full variable domain, completed using reference TRBV7-9 and TRBJ1-2, is DTGVSQNPRHKITKRGQNVTFRCDPISEHNRLYWYRQTLGQGPEFLTYFQNEAQLEKSRLLSDRFSAERPKGSFSTLEIQRTEQGDSAMYLCASSPGTVGYTFGSGTRLTVV.

The rearrangement links TRBV29-1 to TRBJ1-1; D is unresolved. The V gene lost 4 bases and the J gene lost 4 bases, with 4 bases spanning the gap. This CDR3 comprises 10 residues. The germline CDR1 and CDR2 sequences are SQVTM and ANQGSEA. The CDR3 DNA follows: TGCAGCGTTGTAGTCACTGAAGCTTTCTTT. Protein product: CSVVVTEAFF.

The gene calls are TRBV5-5 and TRBJ1-1, with D maybe TRBD1 (6 bases). The length of the CDR3 is 13 residues. Trimming removed 0 bases at V and 7 bases at J, with 10 bases between. CDR1 is SGHKS and CDR2 is YYEKEE in the germline V gene (reference sequence). CDR3 amino acids: CASSLGTAREAFF. CDR3 nucleotides: TGTGCCAGCAGCTTGGGGACAGCACGTGAAGCTTTCTTT.

The chain has TRBV19 and TRBJ2-2; 11 bases are a match to TRBD2. V was clipped by 2 bases and J by 3 bases; unmatched bases: 2. Germline CDR1 reads LNHDA; CDR2 reads SQIVND (reference sequence). This CDR3 has 16 amino acids. In DNA, the CDR3 is TGTGCCAGTAGTATACTAGCGGGGGGATACACCGGGGAGCTGTTTTTT. This sequence encodes CASSILAGGYTGELFF.

This chain links TRBV5-8 with TRBJ1-1; 9 nucleotides line up with TRBD1. Trimming at V came to 5 bases and at J to 10 bases, leaving 12 bases not matched to a gene. The V gene's germline CDR1 is SGHTS and CDR2 YDEGEE. This CDR3 is 14 amino acids long. The CDR3 loop reads CASSSYPGQGSAFF. The CDR3, as DNA: TGTGCCAGCAGTTCTTACCCGGGACAGGGTTCAGCTTTCTTT.

DNA of the CDR3: TGTGCCAGCAGTCCTATAATATGGACTAAGCGGGGGTACAGGGAGCAGTTCTTC. Amino acid sequence: CASSPIIWTKRGYREQFF. V is TRBV28 and J is TRBJ2-1, with 8 nucleotides matching TRBD2. In germline, CDR1 is MDHEN, CDR2 SYDVKM. V lost 5 bases, J lost 10 bases, and 22 bases stayed unmatched. The CDR3 has 18 residues.

This chain uses TRBV15 with TRBJ1-2, with D uncertain. Germline V gene sequence: CDR1 LNHNV, CDR2 YYDKDF (reference sequence). V was pared by 2 bases and J by 6 bases, with 7 bases between. The CDR3 is made up of 12 amino acids. The CDR3 DNA sequence: TGTGCCACCAGCAGACAAACAGATGGCTACACCTTC. It specifies CATSRQTDGYTF.

The V call is TRBV15, the J call TRBJ1-4; D is possibly TRBD1 (5 bases). Trimming stripped 1 base from V and 8 bases from J, with 8 bases between. Per the germline V gene, CDR1 is LNHNV and CDR2 is YYDKDF (reference sequence). CDR3 length: 13 amino acids. CDR3 sequence (DNA): TGTGCCACCAGCAGAGCTAAGGGGGAAAAACTGTTTTTT. Protein: CATSRAKGEKLFF.

The chain uses TRBV11-2 and TRBJ1-2; 8 bases are shared with TRBD1. Germline trimming cut 1 base from V and 6 bases from J; bases unmatched to any gene: 4. This CDR3 is 14 amino acids long. Germline V gene data show CDR1 as SGHAT and CDR2 as FQNNGV. Here the CDR3 reads CASSLGTGTHGYTF. The CDR3 coding sequence is TGTGCCAGCAGCTTAGGGACAGGGACCCATGGCTACACCTTC. Filled out from reference TRBV11-2 and TRBJ1-2, the complete variable domain reads EAGVAQSPRYKIIEKRQSVAFWCNPISGHATLYWYQQILGQGPKLLIQFQNNGVVDDSQLPKDRFSAERLKGVDSTLKIQPAKLEDSAVYLCASSLGTGTHGYTFGSGTRLTVV.

The chain employs TRBV5-6 and TRBJ2-7, with TRBD2 identical over 8 bases. CDR3 size: 14 residues. Germline loops: CDR1 SGHDT, CDR2 YYEEEE. J gave up 5 bases and V 5 bases, and 9 bases lay outside the gene matches. CDR3 residues: CASRVAGGFDEQYF. The CDR3 DNA sequence: TGTGCCAGCAGGGTGGCGGGGGGCTTCGACGAGCAGTACTTC.

The chain employs TRBV2 and TRBJ2-7, with D perhaps matching TRBD1 (6 bases). Germline V gene lookup returns CDR1 SNHLY and CDR2 FYNNEI. This CDR3 spans 14 amino acids. The V end was cut by 7 bases, the J end by 2 bases, with 15 bases between. DNA for the CDR3: TGTGCCAGCACCCTATCCAGGGGCCCCTACGAGCAGTACTTC. Translating gives CASTLSRGPYEQYF.

The rearrangement uses TRBV11-3 and TRBJ2-3; the D is unclear. V lost 4 bases to trimming and J lost 9 bases, with 11 bases between them. CDR1 is SGHNT, CDR2 YENEEA, per germline. The CDR3 has 12 amino acids. Here the CDR3 DNA reads TGTGCCAGCAGCTCTGCCTCCGGGACGCAGTATTTT. It yields the protein CASSSASGTQYF.

The gene calls are TRBV19 and TRBJ1-5, with D perhaps TRBD1 (6 bases). Trimming left V 7 bases short and J 1 base short, with 11 bases between. The CDR3 sequence is 14 residues long. In germline, CDR1 is LNHDA, CDR2 SQIVND (reference sequence). The CDR3 sequence is CASTEQGSNQPQHF. The CDR3 nucleotides are TGTGCCAGTACAGAACAGGGCAGCAATCAGCCCCAGCATTTT.

The chain has TRBV2 and TRBJ2-3; perhaps TRBD2 as D (5 bases). Germline V gene data show CDR1 as SNHLY and CDR2 as FYNNEI. The V end was cut by 5 bases, the J end by 6 bases, with 21 bases between. This CDR3 spans 16 amino acids. Written as DNA, the CDR3 is TGTGCCAGCAGTAGTACCGCCGGGAAAGGATCGGATACGCAGTATTTT. Translation gives CASSSTAGKGSDTQYF. The whole variable domain, filled in from reference TRBV2 and TRBJ2-3, reads EPEVTQTPSHQVTQMGQEVILRCVPISNHLYFYWYRQILGQKVEFLVSFYNNEISEKSEIFDDQFSVERPDGSNFTLKIRSTKLEDSAMYFCASSSTAGKGSDTQYFGPGTRLTVL.